These 20 T cell receptor beta chains were sequenced from one sample in a study of post-analysis software for immune sequencing data. Researchers reported that TCR beta cDNA libraries carried unique molecular identifiers. TCRdb independently ran MiXCR on the PCR reads; one entry per CDR3 protein. The sample has roughly 160,000 distinct CDR3 sequences, about 36% seen once. The sample here was blood, taken after autologous hematopoietic stem cell transplantation. The receptors originated from a girl aged 5-17 years with multiple sclerosis.

In the case of this clonotype: The germline gene is not matched at one end of the junction; a read error may be the cause. The chain joins TRBV7-9 to TRBJ2-3, with a weak D call TRBD2 (6 bases). CDR3 length equals 15 residues. The germline gives CDR1 SEHNR, CDR2 FQNEAQ (reference sequence). CDR3 protein: CAGSPRTIQRDTQYF. The DNA for the CDR3 is TGTGCCGGCAGCCCACGGACTATCCAGCGAGATACGCAGTATTTT. The variable domain in full, completed from reference TRBV7-9 and TRBJ2-3, reads DTGVSQNPRHKITKRGQNVTFRCDPISEHNRLYWYRQTLGQGPEFLTYFQNEAQLEKSRLLSDRFSAERPKGSFSTLEIQRTEQGDSAMYLCAGSPRTIQRDTQYFGPGTRLTVL.

The gene calls are TRBV27 and TRBJ2-5; D not resolved. Germline V gene lookup returns CDR1 MNHEY and CDR2 SMNVEV (reference sequence). The V end was cut by 5 bases, the J end by 0 bases, with 7 bases between. This CDR3 is built from 13 residues. DNA for the CDR3: TGTGCCAGCAGTCTTAATTACCAAGAGACCCAGTACTTC. This sequence encodes CASSLNYQETQYF.

The CDR3 loop is CSVEDDRLTLYNEQFF. DNA of the CDR3: TGCAGCGTTGAAGACGACAGACTTACGCTGTACAATGAGCAGTTCTTC. This sequence joins TRBV29-1 and TRBJ2-1; a possible D gene is TRBD1 (5 bases). CDR1 and CDR2 (germline): SQVTM, ANQGSEA. Deletions cut 0 bases from V and 4 bases from J, with 16 bases between. This CDR3 is 16 amino acids long.

As concerns this clonotype: A much more abundant neighbour one base away suggests this may be a read error. Written as DNA, the CDR3 is TGCAGTGCTATCAGCAGGGCCGGGAGGGCCGCCAACGAGCAGTACTTC. Protein sequence: CSAISRAGRAANEQYF. The chain has TRBV20-1 and TRBJ2-7; TRBD2 aligns across 8 bases. With 4 bases clipped from V and 5 bases from J, the junction kept 16 bases outside the gene matches. This CDR3 has 16 amino acids. Germline-derived CDR1 and CDR2 are DFQATT and SNEGSKA (reference sequence).

The chain combines TRBV19 with TRBJ2-1; D gene uncertain. The germline CDR1 and CDR2 sequences are LNHDA and SQIVND (reference sequence). Trimming removed 3 bases from V and 3 bases from J, with 18 bases in between. The CDR3 is 17 amino acids. The CDR3 reads CASSILRQAKGYNEQFF. In DNA, the CDR3 is TGTGCCAGTAGTATTTTGAGGCAGGCCAAGGGCTACAATGAGCAGTTCTTC.

This clonotype has a count of ten or more. The chain joins TRBV20-1 to TRBJ1-4, with D possibly matching TRBD1 (5 bases). This CDR3 has 14 residues. The germline V and J ends were trimmed by 5 bases and 6 bases, with 16 bases remaining between them. Germline V lookup: CDR1 DFQATT, CDR2 SNEGSKA (reference sequence). CDR3 in DNA: TGCAGTGCTGCCATGGGGGAGAGTGATGAAAAACTGTTTTTT. Residues: CSAAMGESDEKLFF.

The chain links TRBV10-2 to TRBJ1-2, with TRBD1 matching 8 bases. Germline V gene sequence: CDR1 WSHSY, CDR2 SAAADI. V shed 0 bases and J 4 bases; nucleotides not matched to a gene: 7. The CDR3 totals 16 residues. CDR3 nucleotide sequence: TGCGCCAGCAGTGAGTCCGGGACAGGACTACTCTATGGCTACACCTTC. It encodes CASSESGTGLLYGYTF.

This clonotype has a count of ten or more. The J gene is TRBJ2-7, the V gene TRBV4-2; 8 bases fit TRBD2. CDR1 is LGHNA, CDR2 YNFKEQ, per germline. V trimming: 0 bases; J trimming: 4 bases; junction bases outside the gene matches: 5. The CDR3 runs 15 residues. The CDR3 reads CASSQEDSGSYEQYF. The DNA of the CDR3 is TGTGCCAGCAGCCAAGAAGACAGCGGGAGTTACGAGCAGTACTTC.

At least ten counts were recorded for this clonotype. This chain uses TRBV5-6 with TRBJ1-5, with D unclear. This CDR3 is built from 15 residues. Germline V gene lookup returns CDR1 SGHDT and CDR2 YYEEEE. Trimming removed 5 bases at V and 0 bases at J, with 12 bases between. The CDR3 sequence: CASSRQSYSNQPQHF. DNA of the CDR3: TGTGCCAGCAGTAGGCAGTCCTATAGCAATCAGCCCCAGCATTTT.

This clonotype showed up just a few times. The DNA for the CDR3 is TGTGCCAGCAGTTTTCTCCCGAGGGAGACCCAGTACTTC. Amino acid sequence: CASSFLPRETQYF. The rearrangement links TRBV27 to TRBJ2-5; D is uncertain. In germline, CDR1 is MNHEY, CDR2 SMNVEV (reference sequence). The V and J ends lost 3 bases and 5 bases respectively, with 10 bases between them. The CDR3 has 13 amino acids.

In this sample, this clonotype turned up a few times. The chain uses TRBV7-2 and TRBJ2-7, with D tentatively TRBD2 (5 bases). Germline V gene lookup returns CDR1 SGHTA and CDR2 FQGNSA. This CDR3 has 14 amino acids. Trimming left V 4 bases short and J 6 bases short, with 16 bases between. CDR3 sequence (DNA): TGTGCCAGCAGCTCTGGTCTAAGCGGCGCCGAGCAGTACTTC. This gives the protein CASSSGLSGAEQYF.

The V call is TRBV20-1, the J call TRBJ1-4, with a weak D call TRBD1 (5 bases). Germline CDR1 is DFQATT and CDR2 is SNEGSKA (reference sequence). This CDR3 has 14 residues. Between the trimmed V and J ends, which lost 5 bases and 2 bases, there was a span of 12 bases. CDR3 coding DNA: TGCAGTGCTCCGGGGGGAGGCACTAATGAAAAACTGTTTTTT. This codes for CSAPGGGTNEKLFF.

This clonotype has more than one count but fewer than ten. This sequence joins TRBV9 and TRBJ2-3, with D maybe TRBD2 (5 bases). The V gene lost 3 bases and the J gene lost 5 bases, with 13 bases spanning the gap. Germline V gene lookup returns CDR1 SGDLS and CDR2 YYNGEE. This CDR3 is built from 14 residues. In nucleotides, the CDR3 is TGTGCCAGCAGCGCGGGTGGGAGCCTAGATACGCAGTATTTT. Translation: CASSAGGSLDTQYF.

This clonotype was observed a handful of times. The chain carries TRBV7-9 and TRBJ1-2, with D maybe TRBD1 (5 bases). CDR1 and CDR2 (germline): SEHNR, FQNEAQ (reference sequence). The V gene lost 5 bases and the J gene lost 7 bases, with 14 bases spanning the gap. CDR3 size: 13 residues. This chain's CDR3 is CASSPPRVGGYTF. Here the CDR3 DNA reads TGTGCCAGCAGCCCACCCAGGGTGGGTGGCTACACCTTC.

The rearrangement links TRBV27 to TRBJ2-4, with 12 bases lining up with TRBD1. The last part of the DNA fits TRBJ2-7 better; the J call may be wrong. Germline V CDR1 and CDR2: MNHEY, SMNVEV (reference sequence). The CDR3 is 15 amino acids. CDR3: CASRVMGTGGHEQYF. CDR3 sequence (DNA): TGTGCCAGCAGGGTTATGGGGACAGGGGGCCACGAGCAGTACTTC.

This clonotype was observed many times. The chain uses TRBV10-3 and TRBJ2-5, with D uncertain. This CDR3 contains 14 residues. CDR1 is ENHRY, CDR2 SYGVKD, per germline. Trimming pared 3 bases from V and 4 bases from J, leaving 12 bases between. The CDR3 DNA sequence: TGTGCCATCAGTGATCTTGGGGTCCGAGAGACCCAGTACTTC. Its translation is CAISDLGVRETQYF.

The chain combines TRBV12-3 or TRBV12-4 with TRBJ1-5, with D unresolved. This CDR3 region has 13 residues. Trimming took 6 bases from V and 4 from J, leaving 10 bases between them. CDR3 bases: TGTGCCAGCAGCCCAGGATCGAATCAGCCCCAGCATTTT. Amino acids: CASSPGSNQPQHF.

The chain recombines TRBV11-2 with TRBJ2-7; 7 nucleotides align to TRBD1. Germline CDR1 reads SGHAT; CDR2 reads FQNNGV. The CDR3 contains 16 residues. The V and J ends lost 4 bases and 4 bases, in that order; junction bases with no gene match: 13. CDR3 in DNA: TGTGCCAGCAGCTCATACAGGGGTCCCTTACCTTACGAGCAGTACTTC. Amino acid sequence: CASSSYRGPLPYEQYF. Full variable domain (remainder filled in from reference TRBV11-2 and TRBJ2-7): EAGVAQSPRYKIIEKRQSVAFWCNPISGHATLYWYQQILGQGPKLLIQFQNNGVVDDSQLPKDRFSAERLKGVDSTLKIQPAKLEDSAVYLCASSSYRGPLPYEQYFGPGTRLTVT.

The CDR3 DNA reads as TGCGCCAGCAGCCCCTCGGGACTAGCCACATTCCTGGACGATGAGCAGTTCTTC. Its translation: CASSPSGLATFLDDEQFF. The chain carries TRBV5-1 and TRBJ2-1, with 9 bases that match TRBD2. Germline CDR1 reads SGHRS; CDR2 reads YFSETQ. Losses at the gene ends were 4 bases for V and 8 bases for J; bases not matched to a gene: 19. This CDR3 contains 18 residues.

The J gene is TRBJ2-7, the V gene TRBV5-5; 8 nucleotides align to TRBD2. CDR1 and CDR2 (germline): SGHKS, YYEKEE (reference sequence). V gave up 4 bases and J gave up 0 bases; unmatched junction bases: 9. CDR3 length: 16 residues. In nucleotides, the CDR3 is TGTGCCAGCAGCCACGGCGGGAGGCTTAGCTCCTACGAGCAGTACTTC. It codes for CASSHGGRLSSYEQYF. The entire variable domain, with the rest obtained from reference TRBV5-5 and TRBJ2-7, is as follows: DAGVTQSPTHLIKTRGQQVTLRCSPISGHKSVSWYQQVLGQGPQFIFQYYEKEERGRGNFPDRFSARQFPNYSSELNVNALLLGDSALYLCASSHGGRLSSYEQYFGPGTRLTVT.